This T cell receptor beta chain was sequenced in a study of blood T cell repertoires in COVID-19. Background on the study: Spain, Italy and the United States supplied samples that represented acute and convalescent COVID-19. PBMCs, B-cell-depleted T cells, or T cells provided the cDNA or gDNA that made up the material.

Authors' processing steps: Nucleated cell counts were estimated from reference gene primer amplification. Clones were read by immunoSEQ multiplex PCR, and TCRdb kept only the in-frame ones, dropping some. Clone size and V and J calls were adopted from that table, with D and trimming inferred from the DNA. The data contain about 270,000 clones, 86% of them singletons. This clone was seen once. This CDR3 contains 15 residues. From germline, CDR1 is MDHEN and CDR2 SYDVKM. With 4 bases clipped from V and 8 bases from J, the junction kept 6 bases outside the gene matches. Patients from Seattle were sampled longitudinally, starting during active infection.

The TCR sequence derives from a woman of 80 years or more with COVID-19, enrolled during active disease. The specimen was peripheral blood. This sequence joins TRBV28 and TRBJ2-1; 12 bases fit TRBD2. In nucleotides, the CDR3 is TGTGCCAGCAGTTCTCCTAGCGGGGGGGCGGATGAGCAGTTCTTC. It encodes CASSSPSGGADEQFF.